This T cell receptor beta chain was recovered during a study of blood T cell repertoires in COVID-19. Study summary: Sites in the United States, Italy and Spain provided acute and convalescent COVID-19 samples. The analysed material was cDNA or gDNA that came from T cells, B-cell-depleted T cells, or PBMCs.

Authors' methods: How many nucleated cells were present was estimated from reference gene primer amplification. The protocol was immunoSEQ multiplex PCR, while the TCRdb copy is restricted to in-frame clones and leaves out a portion. The V and J calls and clone size were taken over from that table, and D and trimming were inferred from the DNA. The data hold approximately 89,000 clones, with roughly 80% observed a single time. The V end lost 5 bases, the J end lost 5 bases, and 13 bases lay between the germline ends. Germline V gene sequence: CDR1 PRHDT, CDR2 FYEKMQ (reference sequence). The CDR3 extends over 13 amino acids.

The clonotype comes from a human donor in a cohort sampled during active COVID-19. J is TRBJ2-7 and V is TRBV13, with D maybe TRBD2 (5 bases). The source material was peripheral blood. The CDR3 here is CASSLSTSNEQYF. The CDR3 nucleotides read TGTGCCAGCAGCCTTAGTACTAGTAACGAGCAGTACTTC.